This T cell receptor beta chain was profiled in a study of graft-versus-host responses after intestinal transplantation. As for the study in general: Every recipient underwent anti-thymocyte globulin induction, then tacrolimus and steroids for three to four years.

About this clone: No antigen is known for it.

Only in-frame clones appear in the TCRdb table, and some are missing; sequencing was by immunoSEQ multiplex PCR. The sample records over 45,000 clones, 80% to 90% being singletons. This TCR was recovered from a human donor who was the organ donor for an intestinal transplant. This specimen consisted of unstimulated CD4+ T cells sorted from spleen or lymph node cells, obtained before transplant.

This CDR3 is CATSRDGEGYNEQFF. CDR3 nucleotides: TGTGCCACCAGCAGAGATGGGGAGGGGTACAATGAGCAGTTCTTC. The chain is built from TRBV15 and TRBJ2-1, with 7 bases aligning to TRBD2. This CDR3 is built from 15 residues. Germline CDR1 LNHNV, CDR2 YYDKDF (reference sequence). The ends lost 0 bases at V and 4 bases at J; junction bases unmatched: 3.